What follows are 22 T cell receptor beta chains derived from one specimen sequenced in a study of T cell responses to AZD1222 COVID-19 vaccine. The data were produced by immunoSEQ multiplex PCR, yet TCRdb's version contains in-frame clones alone and is incomplete. The sample lists over 100,000 clones, 70% to 90% seen once, with approximately 20% in the top ten. The sample here was peripheral blood, taken on day 0 of AZD1222 vaccination. The receptor set was obtained from an adult in good health.

The chain joins TRBV2 to TRBJ2-3, with 9 bases identical to TRBD1. The germline CDR1 and CDR2 sequences are SNHLY and FYNNEI. This CDR3 is built from 14 residues. The V gene end was trimmed by 6 bases and the J gene end by 4 bases; junction bases not matched to a gene: 5. The CDR3 sequence is CASRVTGGSDTQYF. DNA of the CDR3: TGTGCCAGCAGGGTCACAGGGGGCTCAGATACGCAGTATTTT.

This clone has only a few counts. The J gene is TRBJ1-2, the V gene TRBV28, with D possibly being TRBD1 (6 bases). CDR3 length: 14 amino acids. Germline assignment: CDR1 MDHEN and CDR2 SYDVKM. The V end lost 11 bases, the J end lost 4 bases, and 20 bases lay between the germline ends. As DNA, the CDR3 is TGTGCCCCCGGACGGGGGGGGGCGGCCTATGGCTACACCTTC. It encodes CAPGRGGAAYGYTF.

The chain employs TRBV5-4 and TRBJ1-2, with D possibly matching TRBD1 (6 bases). The CDR3 consists of 17 residues. From germline, CDR1 is SGHNT and CDR2 YYREEE (reference sequence). Trimming removed 4 bases from V and 2 bases from J, with 21 bases in between. The CDR3, as DNA: TGTGCCAGCAGCCCAGGAGGTACAGGGAGGGCGAACTATGGCTACACCTTC. It is translated as CASSPGGTGRANYGYTF.

The chain carries TRBV2 and TRBJ1-2, with D possibly being TRBD1 (6 bases). The CDR3 sequence is 13 residues long. The germline V gene encodes CDR1 SNHLY and CDR2 FYNNEI. V was trimmed by 7 bases and J by 3 bases, leaving 12 bases between them. The CDR3 sequence is CASKGGLDYGYTF. The CDR3 DNA reads TGTGCCAGCAAGGGGGGGTTGGACTATGGCTACACCTTC.

J is TRBJ2-7 and V is TRBV7-2; 8 bases agree with TRBD2. After removal of 2 bases from V and 6 bases from J, the junction contained 3 bases not matched to a gene. The CDR3 spans 13 residues. Germline values: CDR1 SGHTA, CDR2 FQGNSA. CDR3 sequence reads: CASSLFAGGEQYF. The DNA of the CDR3 is TGTGCCAGCAGCTTATTCGCGGGGGGCGAGCAGTACTTC. The full variable domain, its missing parts supplied by reference TRBV7-2 and TRBJ2-7, is GAGVSQSPSNKVTEKGKDVELRCDPISGHTALYWYRQSLGQGLEFLIYFQGNSAPDKSGLPSDRFSAERTGGSVSTLTIQRTQQEDSAVYLCASSLFAGGEQYFGPGTRLTVT.

The genes are TRBV5-1 and TRBJ2-7; 7 nucleotides agree with TRBD2. The trim removed 6 bases at V and 3 bases at J, leaving 9 bases unmatched. CDR1 is SGHRS and CDR2 is YFSETQ in the germline V gene. This CDR3 is built from 14 residues. CDR3 sequence reads: CASKPGGGSYEQYF. The CDR3 nucleotides read TGCGCCAGCAAGCCTGGCGGCGGGAGCTACGAGCAGTACTTC.

V and J are TRBV10-1 and TRBJ1-5; D is undetermined. Germline CDR1 reads WNHNN; CDR2 reads SYGVQD (reference sequence). Between the trimmed V and J ends, which lost 7 bases and 5 bases, there was a span of 15 bases. The CDR3 is 14 residues long. The CDR3, as DNA: TGCGCCAGCACTGCTGGTCAGTTTTATCAGCCCCAGCATTTT. Protein product: CASTAGQFYQPQHF.

This clone has a handful of counts. The rearrangement joins TRBV19 to TRBJ1-6, with D possibly being TRBD1 (6 bases). The V gene lost 2 bases and the J gene lost 7 bases, with 15 bases spanning the gap. This CDR3 is built from 16 residues. Germline values: CDR1 LNHDA, CDR2 SQIVND (reference sequence). CDR3 loop: CASSILSTGRNSPLHF. DNA of the CDR3: TGTGCCAGTAGTATACTATCGACAGGAAGAAATTCACCCCTCCACTTT.

The rearrangement uses TRBV19 and TRBJ1-2; a weak D match, TRBD1 (5 bases). Trimming removed 2 bases at V and 0 bases at J, with 7 bases between. This CDR3 has 14 residues. Germline assignment: CDR1 LNHDA and CDR2 SQIVND (reference sequence). CDR3 bases: TGTGCCAGTAGTATACAGGGAGCTAACTATGGCTACACCTTC. Translated, it gives CASSIQGANYGYTF. The full variable domain, rest sourced from reference TRBV19 and TRBJ1-2, is DGGITQSPKYLFRKEGQNVTLSCEQNLNHDAMYWYRQDPGQGLRLIYYSQIVNDFQKGDIAEGYSVSREKKESFPLTVTSAQKNPTAFYLCASSIQGANYGYTFGSGTRLTVV.

The count of this clone is one. The chain uses TRBV12-3 or TRBV12-4 and TRBJ1-1, with no clear D. Trimming left V 6 bases short and J 11 bases short, with 16 bases between. This CDR3 has 12 amino acids. The CDR3 spells CASSPVPPRAFF. CDR3 bases: TGTGCCAGCAGCCCCGTCCCCCCCCGGGCTTTCTTT.

This chain connects TRBV5-1 to TRBJ2-7; TRBD1 agrees at 9 bases. The CDR3 covers 15 residues. Trimming took 2 bases from V and 3 from J; bases not matched to a gene: 6. Germline V gene lookup returns CDR1 SGHRS and CDR2 YFSETQ. CDR3 DNA: TGCGCCAGCAGCTTAGGACAGGGGCTGTACTACGAGCAGTACTTC. It yields the protein CASSLGQGLYYEQYF.

The J gene is TRBJ2-7, the V gene TRBV4-3, with D possibly being TRBD2 (5 bases). Trimming left V 0 bases short and J 2 bases short, with 14 bases between. There are 16 residues in the CDR3. The germline V gene has CDR1 LGHNA and CDR2 YSLEER. CDR3 DNA sequence: TGCGCCAGCAGCCAAGACGTGCGGGCCGGCCCCTACGAGCAGTACTTC. Protein product: CASSQDVRAGPYEQYF.

Here the CDR3 DNA reads TGCGCCAGCAGTCACCTACCCCGGGAGGGGCATAACACCGGGGAGCTGTTTTTT. Its protein product is CASSHLPREGHNTGELFF. This chain uses TRBV23-1 with TRBJ2-2; 8 nucleotides line up with TRBD2. TRBV23-1 is noted as an ORF with a role that remains uncertain. V gave up 3 bases and J gave up 2 bases; unmatched junction bases: 11. CDR3 length: 18 residues.

The chain carries TRBV11-2 and TRBJ1-1; tentative D call: TRBD1 (5 bases). In germline, CDR1 is SGHAT, CDR2 FQNNGV. Trimming stripped 2 bases from V and 4 bases from J, with 14 bases between. The CDR3 spans 15 residues. In nucleotides, the CDR3 is TGTGCCAGCAGCTTATCCGGGGCGCGGAGCACTGAAGCTTTCTTT. Translation: CASSLSGARSTEAFF. The variable domain in full, completed from reference TRBV11-2 and TRBJ1-1, reads EAGVAQSPRYKIIEKRQSVAFWCNPISGHATLYWYQQILGQGPKLLIQFQNNGVVDDSQLPKDRFSAERLKGVDSTLKIQPAKLEDSAVYLCASSLSGARSTEAFFGQGTRLTVV.

The chain links TRBV6-2 or TRBV6-3 to TRBJ1-2, with D maybe TRBD1 (6 bases). CDR1 is MNHEY and CDR2 is SVGEGT in the germline V gene. Trimming cost V 5 bases and J 6 bases, with 13 bases left between them. The CDR3 runs to 13 residues. DNA for the CDR3: TGTGCCAGCAGTAGACAGGTTAATAATGGCTACACCTTC. Residues: CASSRQVNNGYTF.

The chain links TRBV18 to TRBJ1-1; D remains ambiguous. V gave up 6 bases and J gave up 2 bases, with 10 bases separating them. Germline V gives CDR1 KGHSH, CDR2 LQKENI. This CDR3 is 13 amino acids long. The DNA for the CDR3 is TGTGCCAGCTCCCCCGAGTCCAACACTGAAGCTTTCTTT. The encoded protein is CASSPESNTEAFF.

This chain connects TRBV28 to TRBJ1-6, with D perhaps matching TRBD1 (6 bases). Germline V lookup: CDR1 MDHEN, CDR2 SYDVKM. This CDR3 has 17 residues. V dropped 6 bases and J dropped 9 bases, with 24 bases sitting between them. The CDR3 is CASRQDTTGIGTSPLHF. The CDR3 nucleotides read TGTGCCAGCAGACAAGATACGACAGGTATCGGTACTTCACCCCTCCACTTT.

The CDR3 protein is CASREGGIEPQHF. The CDR3 DNA reads TGTGCCAGTAGGGAGGGGGGGATAGAGCCCCAGCATTTT. V is TRBV19 and J is TRBJ1-5; TRBD1 might be the D (6 bases). Trimming took 6 bases from V and 8 from J, leaving 14 bases between them. From germline, CDR1 is LNHDA and CDR2 SQIVND (reference sequence). The CDR3 loop spans 13 amino acids.

Worth noting for this clone: Relative to the germline gene, one junction end is altered; a read error may explain this. The chain employs TRBV30 and TRBJ1-6; D perhaps matches TRBD1 (5 bases). Germline lookup yields CDR1 GTSNPN and CDR2 SVGIG (reference sequence). This CDR3 has 15 residues. CDR3 in DNA: TGTGCCGGGAGGTCAGGGAGCTCCTATAATTCACCCCTCCACTTT. The encoded protein is CAGRSGSSYNSPLHF.

The J gene is TRBJ1-3, the V gene TRBV4-1; D ambiguous. The germline V and J ends were trimmed by 7 bases and 2 bases, with 15 bases remaining between them. Germline CDR1 reads MGHRA; CDR2 reads YSYEKL. This CDR3 contains 15 residues. The CDR3 loop reads CASTPRPRAGNTIYF. CDR3 coding DNA: TGCGCCAGCACCCCCAGACCGCGCGCTGGAAACACCATATATTTT.

V gene TRBV6-5 combines with J gene TRBJ1-4; maybe TRBD1 (5 bases). The CDR3 contains 14 residues. V lost 5 bases to trimming and J lost 4 bases, with 11 bases between them. The germline V gene has CDR1 MNHEY and CDR2 SVGAGI. The CDR3 sequence is CASSPRGGNEKLFF. The DNA for the CDR3 is TGTGCCAGCAGTCCCCGGGGGGGTAATGAAAAACTGTTTTTT.

The chain has TRBV19 and TRBJ2-7, with D perhaps matching TRBD1 (6 bases). Germline loops: CDR1 LNHDA, CDR2 SQIVND (reference sequence). The CDR3 sequence is 14 residues long. V dropped 3 bases and J dropped 2 bases, with 11 bases sitting between them. As DNA, the CDR3 is TGTGCCAGTAGTATCTCAGGGGCAACCTACGAGCAGTACTTC. Its protein is CASSISGATYEQYF.